The sequence of this T cell receptor beta chain was determined in a study of cytomegalovirus exposure and HLA in healthy donors. Study results and limitations: In a later analysis, donors in an Asian-associated ancestry cluster reportedly had fewer N-insertions in productive TCRs than the cohort mean. The majority of TCR sequences were rare, yet some public TCRs appeared in many donors.

The CDR3 extends over 14 amino acids. The J segment lost 5 bases and the V segment lost 4 bases, leaving 6 bases of the junction unmatched. Germline V gene data show CDR1 as SGHNT and CDR2 as YYREEE (reference sequence). With 60 Vbeta and 13 Jbeta primers, the PCR was carried out. Method: immunoSEQ multiplex PCR; TCRdb's copy keeps in-frame clones and lacks some. The table includes roughly 120,000 clones, 9.5% detected once. This clone was counted between two and nine times. The antigen remains unidentified. The gene calls are TRBV5-4 and TRBJ2-3; the match to TRBD1 covers 8 bases. Sequenced input: PBMCs. The TCR originated in a man under 40 in good health and CMV-seronegative. In nucleotides, the CDR3 is TGTGCCAGCAGCGGAGGACAGGGATTAGATACGCAGTATTTT. It encodes CASSGGQGLDTQYF.